This entry concerns a single TCR beta chain. This clonotype was seen ten or more times. Its antigen is not yet known. It has no much larger one-base neighbor in the sample; base qualities were not kept. The TCR beta CDR3 regions were amplified from RNA transcripts. The TCR CDR3 was subjected to a first round of RT-PCR using the HTBI primer set and the Qiagen OneStep RT-PCR kit. Libraries were constructed in a second round of multiplex PCR, after which size selection and purification were performed. Sequencing of the libraries was done on an Illumina HiSeq2000 using paired-end 100 bp reads. Concerning the study's data processing: Raw data were processed with SOAPnuke, discarding reads with adapters, uncalled bases, mean Phred below 15, or no exact constant-primer or identifier match. COPE v1.2.5 was used to merge high-quality paired reads, and clonotypes were defined as unique nucleotide sequences. Clonotypes were aligned to IMGT TRBV, TRBD and TRBJ reference segments using MiTCR v1.1. The analysis included only V-J combinations with a frequency above 0.0001, which together covered 99% to 99.2% of the repertoires. A TCS score was defined as the ratio of F50 (clonal expansion) to E x V (chaos), with BLOSUM62-based TCRdist applied between CDR3 peptides within each V-J. Welch's t-statistics and random forest reduced around 520 V-J features to under 15, which were used in a naive Bayes classifier (R e1071). The Morisita-Horn index was used to measure how similar the thyroid and blood repertoires were. The public reads were reanalyzed by TCRdb: fastp trimming at Q25, MiXCR alignment, in-frame beta chains only. When rows share a CDR3 protein, they turn into one entry using the most common DNA and genes. The V and J calls shown here were made by TCRdb, not taken from the authors' results. Counted in this sample were about 840,000 distinct CDR3 sequences; 35% to 40% of them appeared once. The biggest ten clones account for about 8.9% of the sample.

For this chain, trimming is 3 bases at the V end and 6 bases at the J end, and the number of junction bases without a gene match is 8. The CDR3 sequence holds 16 residues, the cysteine and phenylalanine included. Just CDR3 DNA is preserved here, 48 bases in frame from base 1. CDR1 and CDR2 (ENHRY, SYGVKD) derive from the germline V gene. The data were obtained in a study of T cells in Graves' hyperthyroidism and ophthalmopathy (dated by TCRdb to the late 2010s). With regard to the full study: Peripheral blood was sampled at the time of initial diagnosis, prior to any treatment. A discovery cohort of about 100 patients, about 40 with Graves' ophthalmopathy and 57 with stable Graves' hyperthyroidism, was used to find distinguishing TCR V-J signatures. Prospective prediction of ophthalmopathy was tested in an independent validation cohort of approximately 18 hyperthyroidism patients and 17 patients who later progressed to ophthalmopathy. For training and testing, the 110 or so patients in the discovery cohort were randomly divided in a 7:3 ratio. The study also compared thyroid tissue and blood T-cell repertoires from 6 or 7 Graves' hyperthyroidism patients. After blood sampling, hyperthyroidism patients were treated with methimazole at a starting dose of 30 mg daily, and ophthalmopathy patients were treated with high-dose intravenous methylprednisolone. The paper reports TCR Vbeta CDR3 sequencing of about 140 peripheral blood samples: 40 or so ophthalmopathy, under 85 hyperthyroidism and approximately 17 progressor patients. What the authors observed across the whole study: Sample size was not statistically predetermined, and investigators were not blinded to group allocation. A 13 V-J signature model separated ophthalmopathy from stable hyperthyroidism, with 87.88% sensitivity and 81.08% specificity in cross-validation and 80%/75% in testing. In validation, the model predicted progression to ophthalmopathy with around 71% sensitivity and about 72% specificity, a median of 6.5 months before onset. Blood samples also contained most of the expanded thyroid clonotypes (frequency above 0.001), which suggests that blood repertoires may reflect thyroid immune responses.

Stable Graves' hyperthyroidism was defined as no progression to ophthalmopathy during 18 months of follow-up. The hyperthyroidism patients were between 18 and 65 years old and newly diagnosed, with a disease duration of less than 2 months. Patients with uncontrolled infections, other autoimmune diseases, pregnancy or lactation were excluded. Diagnoses were based on clinical symptoms, serum thyroxine and TRAb, thyroid ultrasound and orbital computed tomography. PBMCs were separated from approximately 9.9 ml of fresh peripheral blood using Ficoll-Paque density gradient centrifugation. Trizol reagent was used to extract total RNA, and RNA quality was then checked on an Agilent 2100 Bioanalyzer.

This clonotype originated in a young man with Graves' hyperthyroidism. The rearranged segments are TRBV10-3 and TRBJ2-2; the junction holds 9 bases that match TRBD1. What was sequenced was blood. The CDR3 protein sequence reads: CAISDGQGLIAGELFF. The nucleotide sequence is TGTGCCATCAGTGACGGACAGGGGTTAATTGCCGGGGAGCTGTTTTTT.